A single sample is the source of the 18 T cell receptor beta chains below, sequenced in a study of PD-1 blockade in classical Hodgkin lymphoma. With no exception, relapse followed autologous stem cell transplantation in all patients, and brentuximab vedotin exposure varied. Clones were read by immunoSEQ multiplex PCR, and TCRdb kept only the in-frame ones, dropping some. The repertoire includes 20,000 to 25,000 clones, over 70% of them detected once, and 6% to 8.5% sits in the top ten. The sample was peripheral blood mononuclear cells (PBMCs), taken at baseline. Receptor source: a human donor with classical Hodgkin lymphoma.

This clone was found a few times. The rearrangement uses TRBV12-5 and TRBJ2-3; possibly TRBD2 for D (6 bases). This CDR3 is built from 14 residues. Trimming removed 3 bases at V and 5 bases at J, with 12 bases between. Germline V gene data show CDR1 as LGHNT and CDR2 as FRNRAP. CDR3: CASGFSGPGDTQYF. DNA for the CDR3: TGTGCTAGTGGTTTTAGCGGACCCGGAGATACGCAGTATTTT.

V and J are TRBV18 and TRBJ2-3, with D perhaps TRBD2 (7 bases). In germline, CDR1 is KGHSH, CDR2 LQKENI. Trimming removed 0 bases at V and 5 bases at J, with 12 bases between. The CDR3 runs to 15 residues. The CDR3 nucleotides are TGTGCCAGCTCACCACCGGGGGGGCAAAAAGATACGCAGTATTTT. Its translation: CASSPPGGQKDTQYF.

This chain links TRBV5-6 with TRBJ2-2; no firm D call. Trimming took off 1 base at V and 4 bases at J, with 8 bases between the two ends. The CDR3 spans 14 residues. CDR1 is SGHDT and CDR2 is YYEEEE in the germline V gene. The CDR3 region has the DNA TGTGCCAGCAGCTTGCGGCCCCCCACCGGGGAGCTGTTTTTT. Translated, it gives CASSLRPPTGELFF. Together with reference TRBV5-6 and TRBJ2-2, the CDR3 gives the full variable domain: DAGVTQSPTHLIKTRGQQVTLRCSPKSGHDTVSWYQQALGQGPQFIFQYYEEEERQRGNFPDRFSGHQFPNYSSELNVNALLLGDSALYLCASSLRPPTGELFFGEGSRLTVL.

The rearrangement joins TRBV28 to TRBJ2-1, with TRBD2 matching over 7 bases. Trimming removed 3 bases from V and 0 bases from J; junction bases left unmatched: 2. There are 15 residues in the CDR3. Per the germline V gene, CDR1 is MDHEN and CDR2 is SYDVKM. The CDR3 nucleotides are TGTGCCAGCAGTTTCAGCGGGGCCTCCTACAATGAGCAGTTCTTC. Its translation: CASSFSGASYNEQFF. Variable domain in full (rest from reference TRBV28 and TRBJ2-1): DVKVTQSSRYLVKRTGEKVFLECVQDMDHENMFWYRQDPGLGLRLIYFSYDVKMKEKGDIPEGYSVSREKKERFSLILESASTNQTSMYLCASSFSGASYNEQFFGPGTRLTVL.

V usage is TRBV25-1 and J usage is TRBJ2-7; D may match TRBD1 or TRBD2 (6 bases each). Trimming stripped 5 bases from V and 5 bases from J, with 16 bases between. Germline V gene data show CDR1 as MGHDK and CDR2 as SYGVNS. The CDR3 spans 14 residues. The DNA of the CDR3 is TGTGCCAGCAGTAAAGGGGGGACACCGGACGAGCAGTACTTC. Translating it yields CASSKGGTPDEQYF.

This chain joins TRBV5-8 and TRBJ2-1, with TRBD2 identical over 14 bases. The V gene end was trimmed by 4 bases and the J gene end by 7 bases; junction bases not matched to a gene: 7. CDR1 and CDR2 from the germline V gene are SGHTS and YDEGEE. This CDR3 contains 16 residues. The CDR3 sequence: CASSRMGLAGENEQFF. CDR3 bases: TGTGCCAGCAGCCGGATGGGACTAGCGGGGGAAAATGAGCAGTTCTTC.

The chain has TRBV4-2 and TRBJ2-7; no firm D call. The CDR3 has 14 residues. V lost 1 base and J 6 bases, leaving 13 bases between the germline ends. Germline CDR1 and CDR2: LGHNA and YNFKEQ. This CDR3 is CASSQGGPLGEQYF. Here the CDR3 DNA reads TGTGCCAGCAGCCAAGGAGGACCGCTCGGCGAGCAGTACTTC.

The V and J genes are TRBV7-3 and TRBJ2-7; TRBD2 agrees at 8 bases. Germline V gene sequence: CDR1 SGHTA, CDR2 FQGTGA. The CDR3 is 15 residues long. Trimming took 2 bases from V and 2 from J; bases not matched to a gene: 5. CDR3 nucleotides: TGTGCCAGCAGCTTAGAACCAGCGGGGGCCTACGAGCAGTACTTC. Its protein is CASSLEPAGAYEQYF.

The chain couples TRBV14 to TRBJ2-1; D perhaps matches TRBD1 (6 bases). From germline, CDR1 is SGHDN and CDR2 FVKESK. The germline V and J ends were trimmed by 7 bases and 6 bases, with 16 bases remaining between them. The CDR3 runs 14 residues. The CDR3 protein is CASNRRGFGNEQFF. DNA of the CDR3: TGTGCCAGCAACCGCAGGGGATTTGGCAATGAGCAGTTCTTC. Based on the CDR3 plus reference TRBV14 and TRBJ2-1, the full variable domain is EAGVTQFPSHSVIEKGQTVTLRCDPISGHDNLYWYRRVMGKEIKFLLHFVKESKQDESGMPNNRFLAERTGGTYSTLKVQPAELEDSGVYFCASNRRGFGNEQFFGPGTRLTVL.

The rearrangement links TRBV11-3 to TRBJ2-3; 7 nucleotides match TRBD1. Germline trimming cut 5 bases from V and 3 bases from J; bases unmatched to any gene: 11. CDR3 length: 16 amino acids. From germline, CDR1 is SGHNT and CDR2 YENEEA. The CDR3 DNA sequence: TGTGCCAGCAGCCCCGGGACAGACATTCTGACAGATACGCAGTATTTT. Its translation is CASSPGTDILTDTQYF. The full variable domain, rest sourced from reference TRBV11-3 and TRBJ2-3, is EAGVVQSPRYKIIEKKQPVAFWCNPISGHNTLYWYLQNLGQGPELLIRYENEEAVDDSQLPKDRFSAERLKGVDSTLKIQPAELGDSAVYLCASSPGTDILTDTQYFGPGTRLTVL.

This clone has a handful of counts. J is TRBJ2-1 and V is TRBV7-9; D possibly corresponds to TRBD1 (5 bases). The ends were cut back, 8 bases at V and 6 bases at J, with 26 bases in the middle. CDR1 and CDR2 from the germline V gene are SEHNR and FQNEAQ (reference sequence). CDR3 length equals 17 residues. The CDR3 is CASPPSQQVYISNEQFF. CDR3 bases: TGTGCCAGCCCACCAAGCCAACAGGTTTATATTAGCAATGAGCAGTTCTTC. Together with reference TRBV7-9 and TRBJ2-1, the CDR3 gives the full variable domain: DTGVSQNPRHKITKRGQNVTFRCDPISEHNRLYWYRQTLGQGPEFLTYFQNEAQLEKSRLLSDRFSAERPKGSFSTLEIQRTEQGDSAMYLCASPPSQQVYISNEQFFGPGTRLTVL.

This clone was observed a few times. V and J are TRBV30 and TRBJ2-1; D gene unclear. The CDR3 spans 15 residues. With 3 bases removed from V and 8 bases from J, the gap between germline ends came to 20 bases. Germline-derived CDR1 and CDR2 are GTSNPN and SVGIG (reference sequence). The CDR3 nucleotides read TGTGCCTGGAGCAAACCCCGGATTAGCTTTGATGAGCAGTTCTTC. This codes for CAWSKPRISFDEQFF. Complete variable domain (other parts from reference TRBV30 and TRBJ2-1): SQTIHQWPATLVQPVGSPLSLECTVEGTSNPNLYWYRQAAGRGLQLLFYSVGIGQISSEVPQNLSASRPQDRQFILSSKKLLLSDSGFYLCAWSKPRISFDEQFFGPGTRLTVL.

The J gene is TRBJ1-4, the V gene TRBV10-3; 8 bases line up with TRBD1. Germline V gene sequence: CDR1 ENHRY, CDR2 SYGVKD. This CDR3 has 13 amino acids. Trimming cost V 6 bases and J 6 bases; bases outside gene matches: 3. CDR3 bases: TGTGCCATCAGCCTGGACAGGGATGAAAAACTGTTTTTT. Translation: CAISLDRDEKLFF.

The chain joins TRBV7-2 to TRBJ1-1; D not resolved. Trimming took 6 bases from V and 4 from J, leaving 12 bases between them. The CDR3 has 13 residues. In germline, CDR1 is SGHTA, CDR2 FQGNSA. The CDR3 reads CASSEGLATEAFF. The DNA of the CDR3 is TGTGCCAGCAGTGAAGGGTTGGCCACTGAAGCTTTCTTT.

The genes are TRBV5-1 and TRBJ2-1, with D tentatively TRBD1 (6 bases). Trimming stripped 2 bases from V and 0 bases from J, with 9 bases between. CDR3 length: 15 residues. CDR1 SGHRS and CDR2 YFSETQ come from the germline V gene. This CDR3 reads CASSFGTPSYNEQFF. The CDR3 coding sequence is TGCGCCAGCAGCTTCGGGACACCCTCCTACAATGAGCAGTTCTTC.

This chain uses TRBV4-1 with TRBJ2-2; no reliable D call. The CDR3 is 12 amino acids. V was shortened by 0 bases and J by 8 bases, with 4 bases between the two germline ends. Germline CDR1 and CDR2: MGHRA and YSYEKL. CDR3 sequence reads: CASSQDIGELFF. The CDR3 region has the DNA TGCGCCAGCAGCCAAGATATTGGGGAGCTGTTTTTT.

This chain connects TRBV30 to TRBJ2-7; D gene unclear. V lost 3 bases and J lost 0, with 3 bases in between. The CDR3 runs to 11 residues. Germline V CDR1 and CDR2: GTSNPN, SVGIG (reference sequence). The DNA for the CDR3 is TGTGCCTGGAGAGACTCCTACGAGCAGTACTTC. This sequence encodes CAWRDSYEQYF.

This chain joins TRBV30 and TRBJ1-2, with TRBD1 as a possible D gene (5 bases). Trimming removed 4 bases from V and 3 bases from J, with 15 bases in between. This CDR3 comprises 14 residues. CDR1 is GTSNPN, CDR2 SVGIG, per germline (reference sequence). The chain's CDR3 is CAWNPPGGYYGYTF. CDR3 DNA: TGTGCCTGGAATCCCCCTGGGGGGTACTATGGCTACACCTTC.